Below, one TCR beta chain is given with its context. Antigen unknown. These data belong to a study of blood T cells in healthy people across ages. Study-level findings and limits: In these data, TCR beta diversity tracked strongly with naive T cell percentage.

The authors ran a second PCR of about 6 to 11 cycles using a sample-barcoded 5' primer and a J-beta primer mix. All cDNA molecules were each tagged by a template-switch adaptor with 12 random nucleotides. MiXCR, run by TCRdb on the 5' RACE reads, gives a single entry per CDR3 protein. The sample includes 650,000 or so distinct CDR3 sequences, approximately 52% of them seen just once. Sequencing was performed on blood. This sequence was found in a woman of 80 years or more in good health.

CDR3 coding DNA: TGTGCCAGCAGTTCCCAGGGACAGGGGAACTACGAGCAGTACTTC. Translation: CASSSQGQGNYEQYF. The rearrangement joins TRBV27 to TRBJ2-7, with 10 bases lining up with TRBD1. The V gene end was trimmed by 4 bases and the J gene end by 3 bases; junction bases not matched to a gene: 6. There are 15 residues in the CDR3. Germline V gene sequence: CDR1 MNHEY, CDR2 SMNVEV (reference sequence).